This paragraph covers one T cell receptor beta chain sequence. Authors' methods: The authors estimated nucleated cell counts from reference gene primer amplification. Some clones are missing from TCRdb's copy, which holds only in-frame ones; the method was immunoSEQ multiplex PCR. V and J calls and clone size are as listed in that table; D and trimming were resolved from the DNA. Here the sample spans about 300,000 clones, about nine tenths being singletons. The source of the sample is a study of blood T cell repertoires in COVID-19. Study-wide background: Specimens from acute and convalescent COVID-19 originated in the United States, Italy and Spain. The analysed material was cDNA or gDNA that came from T cells, B-cell-depleted T cells, or PBMCs.

V lost 2 bases and J lost 4, with 12 bases in between. CDR1 is SGHRS, CDR2 YFSETQ, per germline. The CDR3 has 14 residues. Symptom resolution, clearance, or two negative PCRs marked donors in Cohort 3 as recovered. Sequences were obtained from PBMCs or T cells enriched from blood (not recorded which). The V and J genes are TRBV5-1 and TRBJ1-1; D is possibly TRBD1 (5 bases). This TCR was sampled from a man aged 30-40 years who had recovered from COVID-19. The CDR3 sequence is CASSLDGGATEAFF. The CDR3 DNA reads TGCGCCAGCAGCTTAGACGGAGGGGCCACTGAAGCTTTCTTT.